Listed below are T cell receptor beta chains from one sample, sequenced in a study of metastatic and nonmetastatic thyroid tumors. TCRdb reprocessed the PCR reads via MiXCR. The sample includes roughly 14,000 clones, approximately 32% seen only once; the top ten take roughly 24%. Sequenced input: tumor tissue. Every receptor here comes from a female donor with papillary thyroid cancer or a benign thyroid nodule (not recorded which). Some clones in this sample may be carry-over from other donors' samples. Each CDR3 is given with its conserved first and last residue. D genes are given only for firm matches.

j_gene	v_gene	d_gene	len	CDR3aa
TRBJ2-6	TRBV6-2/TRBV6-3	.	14	CASSYSSGANVLTF
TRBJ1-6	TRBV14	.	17	CASSQDDGKGRNSPLHF
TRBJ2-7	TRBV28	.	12	CASTSLRGEQYF
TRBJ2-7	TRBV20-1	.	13	CSAREDSLDEQYF
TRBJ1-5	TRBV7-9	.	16	CASSLGGGSSNQPQHF
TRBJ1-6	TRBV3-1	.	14	CASSQGQDNSPLHF
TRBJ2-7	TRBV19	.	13	CASSNRGSGEQYF
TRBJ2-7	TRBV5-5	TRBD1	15	CASRRGQGVSYEQYF
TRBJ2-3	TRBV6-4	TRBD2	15	CASSEASGSTDTQYF
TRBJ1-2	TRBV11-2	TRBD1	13	CASSLDRGHGYTF
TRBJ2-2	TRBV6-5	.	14	CASSYSVHAGELFF
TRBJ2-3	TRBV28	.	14	CASREGTLIDTQYF
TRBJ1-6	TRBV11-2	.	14	CASSETGDGSPLHF
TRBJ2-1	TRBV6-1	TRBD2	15	CASSRLAGESDEQFF
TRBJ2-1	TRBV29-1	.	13	CSVEGTVFNEQFF
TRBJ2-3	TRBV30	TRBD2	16	CAWTRLAGVFTDTQYF
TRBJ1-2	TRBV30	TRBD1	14	CAWTRDRGPWGYTF
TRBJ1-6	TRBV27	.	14	CASSLRGFNSPLHF
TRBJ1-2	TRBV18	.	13	CASSPSGTDGYTF
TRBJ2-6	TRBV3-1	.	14	CDSIPTSGANVLTF
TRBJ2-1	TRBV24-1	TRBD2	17	CATSGAERENSYNEQFF
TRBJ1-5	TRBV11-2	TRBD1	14	CASRRGGSNQPQHF
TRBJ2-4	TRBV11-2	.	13	CASSPREGGIQYF
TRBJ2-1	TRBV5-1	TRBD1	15	CASSSGQGSYNEQFF